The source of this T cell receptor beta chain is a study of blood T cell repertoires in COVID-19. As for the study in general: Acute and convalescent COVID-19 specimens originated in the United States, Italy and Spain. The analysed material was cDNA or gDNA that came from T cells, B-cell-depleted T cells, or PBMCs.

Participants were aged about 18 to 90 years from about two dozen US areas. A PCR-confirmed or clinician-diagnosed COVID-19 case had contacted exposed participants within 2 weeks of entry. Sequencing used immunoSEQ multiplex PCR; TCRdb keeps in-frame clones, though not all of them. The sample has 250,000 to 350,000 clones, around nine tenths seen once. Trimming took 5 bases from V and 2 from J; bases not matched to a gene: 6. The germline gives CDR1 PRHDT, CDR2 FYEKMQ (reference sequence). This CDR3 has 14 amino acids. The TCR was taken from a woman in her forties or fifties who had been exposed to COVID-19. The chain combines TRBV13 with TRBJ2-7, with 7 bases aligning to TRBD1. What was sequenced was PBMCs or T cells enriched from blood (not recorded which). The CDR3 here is CASSKYRGPYEQYF. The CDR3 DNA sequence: TGTGCCAGCAGCAAGTACAGGGGCCCCTACGAGCAGTACTTC.